A selection of T cell receptor beta chains follows, all from one sample in a study of shared clonotypes between healthy human individuals. TCRdb keeps only in-frame clones here, not all; method: immunoSEQ multiplex PCR. The repertoire consists of about 2 million clones, with less than 95% occurring once and the leading ten covering 0.85% to 1.3%. The sequenced material came from naive CD8+ T cells sorted from blood. These receptors originate from a man younger than 35 in good health. Each CDR3 is given with its conserved first and last residue. The D gene is left open where the match is weak. Clone size appears in some rows only: once, few, many, or a class for an expanded clone.

cdr3_length: 14
v_call: TRBV4-1
j_call: TRBJ2-1
d_call: NA
clone_size: NA
cdr3_aa: CASSQDPREDMRIF
cdr3_nt: TGCGCCAGCAGCCAAGATCCCCGGGAAGACATGCGGATCTTC

cdr3_length: 14
v_call: TRBV9
j_call: TRBJ2-7
d_call: NA
clone_size: NA
cdr3_aa: CASSVLGADDEQYF
cdr3_nt: TGTGCCAGCAGCGTATTGGGAGCTGATGACGAGCAGTACTTC

cdr3_length: 16
v_call: TRBV18
j_call: TRBJ2-5
d_call: TRBD2
clone_size: NA
cdr3_aa: CASSPLTPGEGETQYF
cdr3_nt: TGTGCCAGCTCACCGCTCACTCCGGGGGAGGGAGAGACCCAGTACTTC

cdr3_length: 15
v_call: TRBV5-1
j_call: TRBJ2-7
d_call: TRBD1
clone_size: NA
cdr3_aa: CASSAWTGGGYEQYF
cdr3_nt: TGCGCCAGCAGCGCTTGGACAGGGGGAGGGTACGAGCAGTACTTC

cdr3_length: 18
v_call: TRBV5-6
j_call: TRBJ2-7
d_call: TRBD2
clone_size: NA
cdr3_aa: CASSSSGLAGGRPYEQYF
cdr3_nt: TGTGCCAGCAGCTCTTCAGGACTAGCGGGAGGGAGACCCTACGAGCAGTACTTC

cdr3_length: 14
v_call: TRBV19
j_call: TRBJ2-7
d_call: NA
clone_size: NA
cdr3_aa: CASSQDLTNYEQYF
cdr3_nt: TGTGCCAGTAGTCAGGACCTTACCAACTACGAGCAGTACTTC

cdr3_length: 18
v_call: TRBV5-5
j_call: TRBJ2-3
d_call: TRBD1
clone_size: NA
cdr3_aa: CASSFGQGEGVVTDTQYF
cdr3_nt: TGTGCCAGCAGCTTCGGACAGGGGGAAGGGGTGGTCACAGATACGCAGTATTTT

cdr3_length: 14
v_call: TRBV4-1
j_call: TRBJ2-5
d_call: NA
clone_size: NA
cdr3_aa: CASSQIAWGETQYF
cdr3_nt: TGCGCCAGCAGCCAAATAGCGTGGGGAGAGACCCAGTACTTC

cdr3_length: 15
v_call: TRBV4-1
j_call: TRBJ1-1
d_call: TRBD1
clone_size: NA
cdr3_aa: CASSQPGQGGTEAFF
cdr3_nt: TGCGCCAGCAGCCAACCGGGACAGGGAGGCACTGAAGCTTTCTTT

cdr3_length: 11
v_call: TRBV7-6
j_call: TRBJ2-3
d_call: NA
clone_size: NA
cdr3_aa: CASSYTDTQYF
cdr3_nt: TGTGCCAGCAGCTATACAGATACGCAGTATTTT

cdr3_length: 16
v_call: TRBV9
j_call: TRBJ1-1
d_call: TRBD1
clone_size: NA
cdr3_aa: CASSAPRDRKNTEAFF
cdr3_nt: TGTGCCAGCAGCGCCCCCCGGGACAGAAAGAACACTGAAGCTTTCTTT

cdr3_length: 15
v_call: TRBV25-1
j_call: TRBJ2-1
d_call: TRBD2
clone_size: NA
cdr3_aa: CASSEEREGYNEQFF
cdr3_nt: TGTGCCAGCAGTGAGGAGCGGGAGGGCTACAATGAGCAGTTCTTC

cdr3_length: 17
v_call: TRBV15
j_call: TRBJ1-5
d_call: NA
clone_size: NA
cdr3_aa: CATSTYRTDSVPFPQHF
cdr3_nt: TGTGCCACCAGCACTTATAGGACAGACAGCGTACCATTCCCCCAGCATTTT

cdr3_length: 16
v_call: TRBV10-2
j_call: TRBJ2-7
d_call: TRBD2
clone_size: NA
cdr3_aa: CASSTGLAGVYDEQYF
cdr3_nt: TGCGCCAGCAGTACTGGACTAGCGGGAGTTTACGACGAGCAGTACTTC

cdr3_length: 16
v_call: TRBV9
j_call: TRBJ1-4
d_call: NA
clone_size: NA
cdr3_aa: CASSSALGQKNEKLFF
cdr3_nt: TGTGCCAGCAGCTCAGCTTTAGGACAGAAGAATGAAAAACTGTTTTTT

cdr3_length: 17
v_call: TRBV7-9
j_call: TRBJ2-3
d_call: NA
clone_size: NA
cdr3_aa: CASSLAQQTWDTDTQYF
cdr3_nt: TGTGCCAGCAGCTTAGCGCAACAGACCTGGGACACAGATACGCAGTATTTT

cdr3_length: 15
v_call: TRBV15
j_call: TRBJ1-5
d_call: NA
clone_size: NA
cdr3_aa: CATRRQADPYQPQHF
cdr3_nt: TGTGCCACCAGACGACAGGCGGACCCTTATCAGCCCCAGCATTTT

cdr3_length: 12
v_call: TRBV6-1
j_call: TRBJ1-2
d_call: NA
clone_size: NA
cdr3_aa: CASSDLNYGYTF
cdr3_nt: TGTGCCAGCAGTGACTTAAACTATGGCTACACCTTC

cdr3_length: 13
v_call: TRBV6-1
j_call: TRBJ2-3
d_call: NA
clone_size: once
cdr3_aa: CASSLGNTDTQYF
cdr3_nt: TGTGCCAGCAGTCTGGGAAACACAGATACGCAGTATTTT

cdr3_length: 17
v_call: TRBV29-1
j_call: TRBJ1-2
d_call: TRBD1
clone_size: NA
cdr3_aa: CSVAGGQGRVIDYGYTF
cdr3_nt: TGCAGCGTAGCGGGCGGACAGGGTCGCGTCATAGACTATGGCTACACCTTC

cdr3_length: 15
v_call: TRBV6-5
j_call: TRBJ1-3
d_call: NA
clone_size: once
cdr3_aa: CASSLVESSGNTIYF
cdr3_nt: TGTGCCAGCAGCCTTGTGGAGTCCTCTGGAAACACCATATATTTT

cdr3_length: 16
v_call: TRBV28
j_call: TRBJ2-3
d_call: TRBD2
clone_size: NA
cdr3_aa: CASSLEAGGPLYTQYF
cdr3_nt: TGTGCCAGCAGTTTAGAGGCGGGGGGCCCCCTTTATACGCAGTATTTT

cdr3_length: 16
v_call: TRBV10-3
j_call: TRBJ2-7
d_call: NA
clone_size: few
cdr3_aa: CAISESPGASGDEQYF
cdr3_nt: TGTGCCATCAGTGAGTCTCCAGGGGCCTCGGGAGACGAGCAGTACTTC

cdr3_length: 13
v_call: TRBV10-2
j_call: TRBJ1-1
d_call: NA
clone_size: NA
cdr3_aa: CASSEGENTEAFF
cdr3_nt: TGCGCCAGCAGTGAAGGCGAGAACACTGAAGCTTTCTTT

cdr3_length: 14
v_call: TRBV30
j_call: TRBJ1-2
d_call: TRBD1
clone_size: NA
cdr3_aa: CAWSTPGQGHGYTF
cdr3_nt: TGTGCCTGGAGTACCCCGGGACAGGGGCATGGCTACACCTTC

cdr3_length: 15
v_call: TRBV5-1
j_call: TRBJ2-7
d_call: NA
clone_size: NA
cdr3_aa: CASRRLEGTSYEQYF
cdr3_nt: TGCGCCAGCCGACGCTTGGAGGGGACCTCCTACGAGCAGTACTTC

cdr3_length: 18
v_call: TRBV4-1
j_call: TRBJ1-1
d_call: NA
clone_size: NA
cdr3_aa: CASSQVEIQTGSNTEAFF
cdr3_nt: TGCGCCAGCAGCCAAGTGGAGATTCAGACAGGCTCGAACACTGAAGCTTTCTTT

cdr3_length: 15
v_call: TRBV6-1
j_call: TRBJ2-7
d_call: TRBD2
clone_size: NA
cdr3_aa: CASRAPTSGAYEQYF
cdr3_nt: TGTGCCAGCAGGGCCCCGACTAGCGGCGCCTACGAGCAGTACTTC

cdr3_length: 16
v_call: TRBV5-1
j_call: TRBJ2-4
d_call: TRBD2
clone_size: NA
cdr3_aa: CASSWGLETPKNIQYF
cdr3_nt: TGCGCCAGCAGCTGGGGACTAGAGACACCCAAAAACATTCAGTACTTC